This record concerns one T cell receptor (beta chain) sequence. Its specific antigen is unknown. Base quality data are lacking; no much larger clone is found one base away. The data were obtained in a study of blood T cells in healthy people across ages (dated by TCRdb to between 2015 and 2017). General notes on the study: In model experiments, template switching captured about one uniquely barcoded TCR beta cDNA molecule for every two T cells. Using deep sequencing normalized with unique cDNA molecular identifiers, the study measured how TCR beta repertoire diversity changes with age. The donors were divided into four age groups: young (average around 16 years), middle-aged (around 41), aged (about 61) and long-lived (roughly 82). To avoid experimental bias, donors of different ages were randomly spread across the sequencing lanes. Two additional independent replicas of 1 million unique cDNA reads from the same blood draw were analyzed for two donors (one aged 18 to 30 and one aged 80 or older). The research as a whole found: Observed TCR beta diversity correlated strongly with the percentage of naive T cells measured by flow cytometry. Donor CMV infection status was unknown, potentially confounding age-related changes in expanded clonotypes. Estimates of total diversity based on one million sequenced T cells were regarded as lower bounds and as underestimates. Conclusive comparison of naive and antigen-experienced compartments was prevented by the profiling of bulk unsorted PBMCs. Compared with the aged group, the long-lived group had more naive CD4+ T cells, fewer expanded clones and increased TCR diversity, suggesting age selection. Observed TCR beta diversity per million T cells fell roughly linearly with age, and a significant reduction was already apparent by age about 38.

Libraries were made using 5' RACE. Sequencing used an Illumina HiSeq 2500. The second PCR ran for about 6 to 12 cycles and used a J-beta primer mix along with a sample-barcoded 5' primer. A unique molecular identifier was introduced onto each TCR beta cDNA molecule by a template-switch 5' adaptor carrying 12 random nucleotides. At least 3 million CDR3-containing paired-end reads were obtained from each sample. First-strand cDNA was synthesized from all RNA with the Mint cDNA synthesis kit, primed by a TRBC-specific oligonucleotide. All cDNA was treated with uracil-DNA glycosylase and then went through a first 18-cycle PCR with the universal primers M1SS and BC2_uni_R. As for the original processing: For normalization, 1 million high-quality reads were randomly selected from each sample, with every read carrying a distinct molecular identifier. Reads with shared molecular identifiers were discarded instead of being binned into consensus sequences. MiTCR, run with a Q25 quality threshold and the strictest error-elimination algorithm, handled CDR3 identification, clonotype clustering and error correction. A nonparametric unseen species model with Euler transformation was used to estimate a lower bound on total TCR beta diversity. TCRdb trimmed the raw reads at Q25, called clones with MiXCR and kept productive beta chains. Each CDR3 protein gets just one entry, which takes the most common genes and DNA from the rows behind it. The V and J calls here are based on TCRdb, not the publication. The sample data list roughly 1,500,000 distinct CDR3 sequences, and 42% of these were observed just once. The ten largest clones capture roughly 7.9% of the sample.

The roughly 39 donors, aged roughly 6 to 100 years, were systemically healthy Caucasian individuals from Russia. Each donor gave 8 to 10 milliliters of peripheral blood, collected into EDTA-treated Vacutainer tubes. Ficoll-Paque density-gradient centrifugation was used to isolate PBMCs, with at least 6.5 million per sample. Trizol reagent was used to extract total RNA from PBMCs, with at least 5.5 micrograms per sample. For every donor, an aliquot of PBMCs went through flow cytometry to measure the percentages of naive CD45RAhigh/CD27high T cells. Sequencing was carried out using blood. This TCR came from a young woman in good health.

The CDR3 region: CSASAGTSEFYEQYF. The nucleotides read TGCAGTGCTTCTGCCGGGACTAGCGAATTCTACGAGCAGTACTTC. The chain was built from TRBV20-1 and TRBJ2-7; the junction holds 10 bases that match TRBD2. V is trimmed back by 5 bases and J by 3 bases, and the junction contains 10 bases that no gene match accounts for. The CDR3 numbers 15 residues from cysteine through phenylalanine. Only the CDR3 DNA stays, 45 bases, in frame from base 1. In the germline V gene (reference sequence), CDR1 corresponds to DFQATT and CDR2 to SNEGSKA.